This record covers a single T cell receptor beta chain. The germline V and J ends were trimmed by 1 base and 4 bases, with 10 bases remaining between them. The CDR3 is made up of 14 amino acids. Per germline, CDR1 MDHEN and CDR2 SYDVKM. The data originate from a study of shared clonotypes between healthy human individuals. Sequencing was performed with immunoSEQ multiplex PCR; in TCRdb, only in-frame clones are kept and a portion is missing. The sample includes a few million clones, over 90% of them seen just once. Sequenced sample: naive CD4+ T cells from PBMCs. Regarding subset: CD45RA+ positively selected. This sequence joins TRBV28 and TRBJ1-1; D may be TRBD1 (6 bases). The source of this sequence is a man aged 18 to 35 in good health. Some clones in this sample may be carry-over from other donors' samples. Here the CDR3 reads CASSLSYRATEAFF. The CDR3 nucleotides are TGTGCCAGCAGTTTATCGTACAGGGCCACTGAAGCTTTCTTT.